Each of the 13 T cell receptor beta chains below was sequenced from the same sample in a study of Ad26.COV2.S vaccination and SARS-CoV-2 variants. The method was immunoSEQ multiplex PCR; TCRdb's version includes in-frame clones alone and lacks a portion of them. The data show about 220,000 clones, 70% to 90% seen once. Stated treatment: some 19 received Ad26.COV2.S at low or high dose, single or two shots; 5 received placebo; per-sample allocation not given. The study sampled participants on day 63 after the first vaccine or placebo injection. This specimen was peripheral blood, taken in a trial of Ad26.COV2.S vaccine versus placebo. These receptors were taken from a person between 18 and 65 years old who received the Ad26.COV2.S COVID-19 vaccine or a placebo.

This clone was seen once. The gene calls are TRBV5-4 and TRBJ2-2; D not certain. CDR1 and CDR2 from the germline V gene are SGHNT and YYREEE (reference sequence). The CDR3 sequence is 14 residues long. Trimming took 3 bases from V and 2 from J, leaving 8 bases between them. This chain's CDR3 is CASSSGSNTGELFF. CDR3 nucleotides: TGTGCCAGCAGCTCCGGGTCCAACACCGGGGAGCTGTTTTTT.

This chain links TRBV7-3 with TRBJ1-3, with D hard to call. V gave up 0 bases and J gave up 1 base, with 1 base separating them. CDR1 is SGHTA, CDR2 FQGTGA, per germline. The CDR3 consists of 13 residues. CDR3 nucleotide sequence: TGTGCCAGCAGCTTAACGTCTGGAAACACCATATATTTT. Protein: CASSLTSGNTIYF.

The gene calls are TRBV6-6 and TRBJ2-5; D possibly uses TRBD1 or TRBD2 (5 bases each). The V and J ends lost 4 bases and 5 bases respectively, with 14 bases between them. The CDR3 spans 14 residues. Germline V CDR1 and CDR2: MNHNY, SVGAGI (reference sequence). DNA of the CDR3: TGTGCCAGCAGTTCGACTACGCCAGGGGAGACCCAGTACTTC. Its translation: CASSSTTPGETQYF.

Points on this clone: A much bigger clone sits one base away, suggesting this may be a read error. The chain combines TRBV6-4 with TRBJ2-3, with TRBD2 matching over 11 bases. Per germline, CDR1 MRHNA and CDR2 SNTAGT. V was clipped by 5 bases and J by 0 bases; unmatched bases: 1. The CDR3 totals 15 residues. The CDR3 DNA reads as TGTGCCAGCAGTTGGACTAGCGGGAGCACAGATACGCAGTATTTT. Residues: CASSWTSGSTDTQYF.

This CDR3 reads CASSEGYSGRSSFSGANVLTF. The CDR3 DNA reads as TGTGCCAGCAGTGAAGGATATTCGGGCAGGTCTTCCTTTTCTGGGGCCAACGTCCTGACTTTC. The V call is TRBV6-1, the J call TRBJ2-6; D is ambiguous. There are 21 residues in the CDR3. CDR1 and CDR2 (germline): MNHNS, SASEGT. Trimming cost V 1 base and J 1 base, with 23 bases left between them.

This clone showed up just once. The V gene is TRBV7-6, the J gene TRBJ2-7, with D unresolved. CDR3 length: 16 amino acids. CDR1 is SGHVS and CDR2 is FNYEAQ in the germline V gene. Trimming removed 3 bases at V and 4 bases at J, with 19 bases between. This chain's CDR3 is CASSLRGRQGGYEQYF. The CDR3 nucleotides read TGTGCCAGCAGCTTGCGAGGTAGACAAGGTGGTTACGAGCAGTACTTC. Full variable domain (rest looked up from reference TRBV7-6 and TRBJ2-7): GAGVSQSPRYKVTKRGQDVALRCDPISGHVSLYWYRQALGQGPEFLTYFNYEAQQDKSGLPNDRFSAERPEGSISTLTIQRTEQRDSAMYRCASSLRGRQGGYEQYFGPGTRLTVT.

J is TRBJ1-2 and V is TRBV6-5; the match to TRBD1 covers 7 bases. This CDR3 has 15 residues. Germline CDR1 and CDR2: MNHEY and SVGAGI. V lost 1 base, J lost 2 bases, and 4 bases stayed unmatched. The CDR3 spells CASSYLDRMNYGYTF. The CDR3 nucleotides read TGTGCCAGCAGTTACTTGGACAGGATGAACTATGGCTACACCTTC.

V and J are TRBV7-3 and TRBJ2-1; 12 bases fit TRBD2. Germline loops: CDR1 SGHTA, CDR2 FQGTGA. Unmatched junction bases numbered 3, after V lost 6 bases and J lost 6 bases. The length of the CDR3 is 14 residues. CDR3 sequence reads: CASRLAGGLNEQFF. The CDR3 bases are TGTGCCAGCAGACTAGCGGGGGGACTCAATGAGCAGTTCTTC.

The DNA for the CDR3 is TGTGCCAGCAGCTTAGCGAGGGGGTCGGGCTATGGCTACACCTTC. The encoded protein is CASSLARGSGYGYTF. V and J are TRBV7-2 and TRBJ1-2; possible D gene TRBD1, 6 bases. V lost 0 bases and J 4 bases, leaving 12 bases between the germline ends. This CDR3 spans 15 amino acids. The germline V gene has CDR1 SGHTA and CDR2 FQGNSA.

This chain connects TRBV4-3 to TRBJ2-1; 7 bases agree with TRBD2. V lost 4 bases, J lost 8 bases, and 14 bases stayed unmatched. The germline gives CDR1 LGHNA, CDR2 YSLEER. The CDR3 extends over 16 amino acids. CDR3 region: CASSPGLGGRGYEQFF. CDR3 sequence (DNA): TGCGCCAGCAGCCCCGGCTTGGGAGGGAGAGGGTATGAGCAGTTCTTC.

The chain links TRBV11-2 to TRBJ2-1, with D possibly being TRBD1 (5 bases). CDR3 length: 16 residues. From germline, CDR1 is SGHAT and CDR2 FQNNGV. V lost 2 bases to trimming and J lost 2 bases, with 13 bases between them. CDR3 DNA sequence: TGTGCCAGCAGCTTATGGGAAGGGGTGGCCTACAATGAGCAGTTCTTC. This gives the protein CASSLWEGVAYNEQFF.

The chain has TRBV5-4 and TRBJ2-1, with 8 bases fitting TRBD2. The CDR3 has 20 amino acids. After removal of 4 bases from V and 3 bases from J, the junction contained 21 bases not matched to a gene. The germline CDR1 and CDR2 sequences are SGHNT and YYREEE (reference sequence). CDR3 region: CASSPSGRLLAEGLYNEQFF. CDR3 nucleotides: TGTGCCAGCAGCCCATCGGGACGGTTACTAGCGGAGGGGCTCTACAATGAGCAGTTCTTC. The variable domain in full, completed from reference TRBV5-4 and TRBJ2-1, reads ETGVTQSPTHLIKTRGQQVTLRCSSQSGHNTVSWYQQALGQGPQFIFQYYREEENGRGNFPPRFSGLQFPNYSSELNVNALELDDSALYLCASSPSGRLLAEGLYNEQFFGPGTRLTVL.

The chain uses TRBV28 and TRBJ2-7, with 7 bases that match TRBD2. V lost 7 bases, J lost 1 base, and 7 bases stayed unmatched. CDR1 and CDR2 (germline): MDHEN, SYDVKM. CDR3 length equals 14 residues. The CDR3 nucleotides read TGTGCCAGCACCCGGGACGGGGGGTCCTACGAGCAGTACTTC. Encoded protein: CASTRDGGSYEQYF.